This TCR beta chain was documented in a study of blood T cell repertoires in COVID-19. V lost 3 bases to trimming and J lost 3 bases, with 12 bases between them. Germline-derived CDR1 and CDR2 are LNHDA and SQIVND (reference sequence). This CDR3 is built from 15 residues. Assay: immunoSEQ multiplex PCR; the TCRdb copy retains only in-frame clones and omits some. The sample gives 260,000 or so clones, over 75% of which show up once; around 9.1% is in the top ten. The receptor comes from a human donor in a cohort sampled during active COVID-19. This rearrangement joins TRBV19 to TRBJ2-1, with a weak D call TRBD1 (5 bases). The sequencing sample was made of peripheral blood. CDR3 sequence (DNA): TGTGCCAGTAGTATTGGTCAGGGCTACTACAATGAGCAGTTCTTC. This translates into CASSIGQGYYNEQFF.